The 7 T cell receptor beta chains presented below share a single source sample, sequenced in a study of cytomegalovirus exposure and HLA in healthy donors (dated by TCRdb to 2015 to 2018). Library method: the immunoSEQ multiplex PCR assay. The multiplex PCR relied on a mix of 60 forward primers for TCR Vbeta segments and 13 reverse primers for TCR Jbeta segments. The source is immuneACCESS, and TCRdb retained only in-frame sequences with V and J called. Part of the clones is not carried over; for the studies checked, unresolved V genes explain less than half of this, and the remainder is unexplained. This specimen's table enumerates around 39,000 clones. In total, the top ten clones hold just under 4% of the sample. Sample: PBMCs. The origin of the receptors is a male donor in good health and CMV-seronegative.

This chain uses TRBV6-6 with TRBJ1-5; D is undetermined. Germline V gene sequence: CDR1 MNHNY, CDR2 SVGAGI (reference sequence). This CDR3 is built from 15 residues. V was shortened by 4 bases and J by 0 bases, with 10 bases between the two germline ends. The CDR3 loop reads CASSSRQGSNQPQHF. The DNA of the CDR3 is TGTGCCAGCAGTTCTCGACAAGGTAGCAATCAGCCCCAGCATTTT.

The chain couples TRBV28 to TRBJ2-7, with 7 nucleotides matching TRBD2. With V trimmed by 1 base and J by 3 bases, 15 bases remained unmatched. There are 18 residues in the CDR3. The V gene's germline CDR1 is MDHEN and CDR2 SYDVKM. The CDR3 here is CASSLLGTVASGNYEQYF. The CDR3 bases are TGTGCCAGCAGTTTATTAGGAACGGTGGCTAGCGGTAACTACGAGCAGTACTTC.

The chain couples TRBV19 to TRBJ2-7; 15 bases fit TRBD2. This CDR3 region has 15 residues. V shed 4 bases, J shed 2 bases, and the junction held 0 bases outside the gene matches. Germline V gene sequence: CDR1 LNHDA, CDR2 SQIVND (reference sequence). This chain's CDR3 is CASSRTSGGAYEQYF. For the CDR3, the DNA is TGTGCCAGTAGTAGGACTAGCGGGGGGGCCTACGAGCAGTACTTC.

The rearrangement links TRBV6-5 to TRBJ1-3, with D possibly being TRBD1 (5 bases). The CDR3 sequence is 15 residues long. Germline loops: CDR1 MNHEY, CDR2 SVGAGI. V lost 8 bases to trimming and J lost 0 bases, with 14 bases between them. CDR3 loop: CASRRGQVSGNTIYF. The CDR3 region has the DNA TGTGCCAGCCGAAGGGGCCAGGTCTCTGGAAACACCATATATTTT.

The chain carries TRBV6-4 and TRBJ2-5, with D tentatively TRBD1 (7 bases). Germline lookup yields CDR1 MRHNA and CDR2 SNTAGT. CDR3 length: 17 residues. With 6 bases removed from V and 7 bases from J, the gap between germline ends came to 27 bases. As DNA, the CDR3 is TGTGCCAGCAGCCCGACAGGTGGAGGGACAGAAGTGGGGACCCAGTACTTC. This translates into CASSPTGGGTEVGTQYF.

The rearrangement links TRBV11-2 to TRBJ2-2; D uncertain. CDR3 length: 13 amino acids. V was trimmed by 3 bases and J by 4 bases, leaving 6 bases between them. Per the germline V gene, CDR1 is SGHAT and CDR2 is FQNNGV. The CDR3 DNA follows: TGTGCCAGCAGCTTTAGAAGCACCGGGGAGCTGTTTTTT. This encodes CASSFRSTGELFF.

The chain combines TRBV6-1 with TRBJ1-6, with 11 bases lining up with TRBD1. The CDR3 length is 14 residues. The V gene end was trimmed by 8 bases and the J gene end by 9 bases; junction bases not matched to a gene: 6. CDR1 MNHNS and CDR2 SASEGT come from the germline V gene. CDR3 DNA: TGTGCCAGCGGGGGACAGGGGGACGTTTCACCCCTCCACTTT. It codes for CASGGQGDVSPLHF.